This T cell receptor (beta chain) was identified during a study of Ad26.COV2.S vaccination and SARS-CoV-2 variants. Across the study: In the study, Ad26.COV2.S was injected intramuscularly once, or twice 56 days apart. Findings and limits, study-wide: Spike-specific TCR breadth ran higher among vaccine recipients than placebo recipients.

Comments on this clone: Antigen unknown.

Treatment indicated: roughly 19 received Ad26.COV2.S at low or high dose, single or two shots; 5 received placebo; per-sample allocation not given. Specimen acquisition occurred on day 63 following the initial vaccine or placebo injection. TCRdb keeps only in-frame clones here, not all; method: immunoSEQ multiplex PCR. This sample has around 320,000 clones, with around 87% found just once. The TCR sequence derives from a person between 18 and 65 years old who received the Ad26.COV2.S COVID-19 vaccine or a placebo. Sequencing was performed on peripheral blood, taken in a trial of Ad26.COV2.S vaccine versus placebo.

The CDR3 is CASSTRGEGASNYGYTF. The CDR3 region has the DNA TGTGCCAGCAGCACCCGGGGGGAGGGGGCCTCTAACTATGGCTACACCTTC. The chain uses TRBV4-2 and TRBJ1-2, with 7 bases fitting TRBD1. The germline gives CDR1 LGHNA, CDR2 YNFKEQ. The CDR3 is 17 amino acids. The V gene end was trimmed by 5 bases and the J gene end by 0 bases; junction bases not matched to a gene: 12.